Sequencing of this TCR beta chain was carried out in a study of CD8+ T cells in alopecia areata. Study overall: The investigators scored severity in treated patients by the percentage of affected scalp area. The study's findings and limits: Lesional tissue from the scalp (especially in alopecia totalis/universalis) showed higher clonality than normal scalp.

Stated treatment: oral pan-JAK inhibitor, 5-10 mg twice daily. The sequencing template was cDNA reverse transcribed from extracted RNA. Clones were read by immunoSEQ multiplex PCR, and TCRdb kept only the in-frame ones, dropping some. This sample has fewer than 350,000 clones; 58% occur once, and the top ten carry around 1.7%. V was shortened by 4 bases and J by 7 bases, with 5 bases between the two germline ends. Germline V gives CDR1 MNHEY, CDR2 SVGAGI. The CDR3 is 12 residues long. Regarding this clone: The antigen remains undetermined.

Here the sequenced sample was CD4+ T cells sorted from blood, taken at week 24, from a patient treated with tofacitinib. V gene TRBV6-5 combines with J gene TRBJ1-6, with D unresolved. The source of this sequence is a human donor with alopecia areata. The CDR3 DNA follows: TGTGCCAGCAGTTTCCAAAATTCACCCCTCCACTTT. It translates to CASSFQNSPLHF.